The 31 T cell receptor beta chains presented below share a single source sample, sequenced in a study of CD8 T cells in ankylosing spondylitis. TCRdb ran MiXCR on the 5' RACE reads and lists one entry per CDR3 protein. The sample has around 140,000 distinct CDR3 sequences, approximately 10% seen once. Input material: blood, either unsorted or a sorted T cell fraction (not recorded which). The receptors shown here come from a female donor with ankylosing spondylitis or in good health (not recorded which).

In this sample, this clonotype turned up many times. The chain combines TRBV5-4 with TRBJ2-3, with D possibly being TRBD2 (6 bases). V lost 2 bases and J lost 5, with 12 bases in between. This CDR3 comprises 14 residues. Germline CDR1 reads SGHNT; CDR2 reads YYREEE (reference sequence). The CDR3 loop reads CASSLAGRGDTQYF. In DNA form, the CDR3 reads TGTGCCAGCAGCTTAGCGGGTAGGGGAGATACGCAGTATTTT.

This clonotype was seen repeatedly, ten times or more. The rearrangement uses TRBV20-1 and TRBJ1-2; weak D call: TRBD1 (6 bases). This CDR3 has 13 amino acids. Germline V lookup: CDR1 DFQATT, CDR2 SNEGSKA (reference sequence). Trimming stripped 3 bases from V and 3 bases from J, with 11 bases between. CDR3 sequence (DNA): TGCAGTGCTAGTGCCGGGACATACTATGGCTACACCTTC. Its translation: CSASAGTYYGYTF.

A note on this clonotype: One base away lies a much larger clone, so this may be a sequencing read error. It is likely a read error, because the conserved phenylalanine at the end of the CDR3 is missing. V is TRBV9 and J is TRBJ2-5; D is undetermined. Between the trimmed V and J ends, which lost 3 bases and 5 bases, there was a span of 14 bases. This CDR3 region has 14 residues. Germline CDR1 reads SGDLS; CDR2 reads YYNGEE. The CDR3 coding sequence is TGTGCCAGCAGCGAGGGATCCCAAATGGAGACCCAGTACTCC. It is translated as CASSEGSQMETQYS.

This chain joins TRBV27 and TRBJ1-1; no clear D. Trimming cost V 5 bases and J 6 bases, with 10 bases left between them. The CDR3 consists of 12 residues. From germline, CDR1 is MNHEY and CDR2 SMNVEV (reference sequence). The CDR3 loop is CASSPPGAEAFF. The CDR3 DNA is TGTGCCAGCAGTCCCCCTGGGGCTGAAGCTTTCTTT.

The J gene is TRBJ2-1, the V gene TRBV7-6; 10 bases align to TRBD2. After removal of 6 bases from V and 7 bases from J, the junction contained 12 bases not matched to a gene. The CDR3 has 16 amino acids. CDR1 is SGHVS, CDR2 FNYEAQ, per germline. As DNA, the CDR3 is TGTGCCAGCAGACCCTCCCTAGCGGGAGTTGTAAATGAGCAGTTCTTC. Residues: CASRPSLAGVVNEQFF.

This clonotype was counted ten times or more. The chain is built from TRBV5-5 and TRBJ1-1; D remains unclear. The germline V gene has CDR1 SGHKS and CDR2 YYEKEE (reference sequence). The length of the CDR3 is 13 residues. The ends were cut back, 3 bases at V and 8 bases at J, with 14 bases in the middle. This CDR3 reads CASSSGALSEAFF. CDR3 nucleotide sequence: TGTGCCAGCAGCTCCGGCGCGCTATCGGAAGCTTTCTTT.

Ten or more counts support this clonotype. The CDR3 loop is CASSPTSGRYQETQYF. The CDR3 region has the DNA TGTGCCAGCAGCCCGACTAGCGGGCGGTACCAAGAGACCCAGTACTTC. The genes are TRBV9 and TRBJ2-5; TRBD2 matches at 10 bases. Per the germline V gene, CDR1 is SGDLS and CDR2 is YYNGEE. The trim removed 4 bases at V and 0 bases at J, leaving 6 bases unmatched. This CDR3 has 16 amino acids.

This clonotype was seen ten or more times. This sequence joins TRBV20-1 and TRBJ2-5; D not certain. CDR3 length: 14 residues. Germline lookup yields CDR1 DFQATT and CDR2 SNEGSKA (reference sequence). V lost 5 bases, J lost 2 bases, and 15 bases lay in between. CDR3 DNA sequence: TGCAGTGCTTTTCCGGCAACCTCTCAAGAGACCCAGTACTTC. This translates into CSAFPATSQETQYF.

This clonotype was counted a single time. The chain recombines TRBV12-3 or TRBV12-4 with TRBJ2-1; 9 bases agree with TRBD2. Trimming removed 4 bases from V and 6 bases from J; junction bases left unmatched: 4. This CDR3 has 14 amino acids. CDR3 amino acids: CASSSFSGGNEQFF. The CDR3 region has the DNA TGTGCCAGCAGTTCCTTTAGCGGGGGCAATGAGCAGTTCTTC.

The gene calls are TRBV3-1 and TRBJ2-7; the D is unclear. The V gene lost 11 bases and the J gene lost 3 bases, with 23 bases spanning the gap. The CDR3 covers 15 residues. The germline V gene encodes CDR1 LGHDT and CDR2 YNNKEL (reference sequence). This CDR3 reads CACCPEVGRSYEQYF. The CDR3 DNA reads TGTGCCTGCTGCCCTGAAGTCGGACGGAGCTACGAGCAGTACTTC.

This rearrangement joins TRBV5-1 to TRBJ2-1, with D unclear. The germline V gene has CDR1 SGHRS and CDR2 YFSETQ. V lost 2 bases, J lost 2 bases, and 11 bases lay in between. The CDR3 has 15 amino acids. CDR3 sequence: CASSFGRSTYNEQFF. In DNA form, the CDR3 reads TGCGCCAGCAGCTTCGGCCGAAGTACCTACAATGAGCAGTTCTTC.

This clonotype showed up many times. The gene calls are TRBV6-1 and TRBJ2-7; no definite D call. V gave up 6 bases and J gave up 0 bases, with 12 bases separating them. This CDR3 region has 14 residues. Germline CDR1 and CDR2: MNHNS and SASEGT. For the CDR3, the DNA is TGTGCCAGCAGCAAGACACCGAGCTCCTACGAGCAGTACTTC. Protein: CASSKTPSSYEQYF.

This clonotype was seen at least ten times. The rearrangement uses TRBV7-9 and TRBJ1-1; D is unclear. Looked up from germline, CDR1 is SEHNR and CDR2 is FQNEAQ (reference sequence). The CDR3 has 12 amino acids. The V and J ends lost 3 bases and 10 bases respectively, with 12 bases between them. The CDR3 coding sequence is TGTGCCAGCAGCTTGATTTCCGTGGCAGCTTTCTTT. Its translation is CASSLISVAAFF.

This clonotype was recorded many times. The chain employs TRBV5-1 and TRBJ1-1, with D uncertain. With 1 base removed from V and 5 bases from J, the gap between germline ends came to 18 bases. This CDR3 has 16 residues. CDR1 is SGHRS and CDR2 is YFSETQ in the germline V gene. The CDR3 spells CASSLSLGEGGTEAFF. The CDR3 bases are TGCGCCAGCAGCTTGTCGCTCGGGGAAGGCGGGACTGAAGCTTTCTTT.

This clonotype appeared many times. The chain recombines TRBV14 with TRBJ2-1; a weak D match, TRBD2 (6 bases). CDR3 length: 13 residues. Germline V lookup: CDR1 SGHDN, CDR2 FVKESK. V lost 8 bases, J lost 4 bases, and 12 bases lay in between. CDR3: CASGRDLYNEQFF. The DNA for the CDR3 is TGTGCCAGCGGGCGGGATTTGTACAATGAGCAGTTCTTC. The entire variable domain, with the rest obtained from reference TRBV14 and TRBJ2-1, is as follows: EAGVTQFPSHSVIEKGQTVTLRCDPISGHDNLYWYRRVMGKEIKFLLHFVKESKQDESGMPNNRFLAERTGGTYSTLKVQPAELEDSGVYFCASGRDLYNEQFFGPGTRLTVL.

This clonotype was seen repeatedly, ten times or more. The genes are TRBV11-2 and TRBJ2-1, with a weak D call TRBD2 (6 bases). This CDR3 spans 13 amino acids. Looked up from germline, CDR1 is SGHAT and CDR2 is FQNNGV. V was pared by 4 bases and J by 8 bases, with 12 bases between. CDR3 protein: CASSWLATDEQFF. In DNA form, the CDR3 reads TGTGCCAGCAGCTGGCTAGCGACGGATGAGCAGTTCTTC.

This clonotype was counted between two and nine times. The chain employs TRBV5-1 and TRBJ1-1; D gene ambiguous. The CDR3 totals 11 residues. Germline V gene sequence: CDR1 SGHRS, CDR2 YFSETQ. Trimming left V 1 base short and J 10 bases short, with 8 bases between. In DNA, the CDR3 is TGCGCCAGCAGCTTGAAAGGGAGAGCTTTCTTT. Translating it yields CASSLKGRAFF.

Many counts were recorded for this clonotype. This sequence joins TRBV20-1 and TRBJ1-1; 11 bases agree with TRBD1. This CDR3 spans 15 amino acids. V lost 2 bases to trimming and J lost 1 base; unmatched junction nucleotides: 3. Per the germline V gene, CDR1 is DFQATT and CDR2 is SNEGSKA (reference sequence). This CDR3 is CSARRTGGRNTEAFF. The CDR3 bases are TGCAGTGCTAGACGGACAGGGGGCAGGAACACTGAAGCTTTCTTT.

The chain employs TRBV20-1 and TRBJ1-5; unclear D gene. Trimming stripped 3 bases from V and 2 bases from J, with 11 bases between. In germline, CDR1 is DFQATT, CDR2 SNEGSKA (reference sequence). This CDR3 contains 14 residues. The CDR3 loop is CSASVGSGNQPQHF. DNA for the CDR3: TGCAGTGCTAGTGTTGGCTCCGGCAATCAGCCCCAGCATTTT.

This clonotype occurred many times. The rearrangement uses TRBV18 and TRBJ1-5; 9 nucleotides match TRBD1. The V and J ends lost 4 bases and 4 bases, in that order; junction bases with no gene match: 2. CDR1 is KGHSH and CDR2 is LQKENI in the germline V gene. This CDR3 contains 14 residues. CDR3 sequence reads: CASSLGTGNQPQHF. In DNA, the CDR3 is TGTGCCAGCTCACTTGGGACAGGGAATCAGCCCCAGCATTTT.

At least ten counts were recorded for this clonotype. The chain links TRBV14 to TRBJ2-3; D gene uncertain. The CDR3 has 13 residues. The ends were cut back, 7 bases at V and 1 base at J, with 9 bases in the middle. Germline assignment: CDR1 SGHDN and CDR2 FVKESK. CDR3 nucleotide sequence: TGTGCCAGCAACCGGATCGGCACAGATACGCAGTATTTT. Its translation: CASNRIGTDTQYF.

This clonotype was seen at least ten times. This chain uses TRBV7-9 with TRBJ2-1; 10 nucleotides agree with TRBD1. Germline values: CDR1 SEHNR, CDR2 FQNEAQ (reference sequence). CDR3 length equals 14 residues. The V gene end was trimmed by 5 bases and the J gene end by 5 bases; junction bases not matched to a gene: 3. This CDR3 is CASSPGQGNNEQFF. CDR3 nucleotides: TGTGCCAGCAGCCCGGGACAGGGGAACAATGAGCAGTTCTTC. The whole variable domain, filled in from reference TRBV7-9 and TRBJ2-1, reads DTGVSQNPRHKITKRGQNVTFRCDPISEHNRLYWYRQTLGQGPEFLTYFQNEAQLEKSRLLSDRFSAERPKGSFSTLEIQRTEQGDSAMYLCASSPGQGNNEQFFGPGTRLTVL.

About this clonotype itself: Possible read error: a much larger clone is one base away. The gene calls are TRBV12-3 or TRBV12-4 and TRBJ2-7; TRBD1 aligns across 9 bases. The CDR3 extends over 14 amino acids. Written as DNA, the CDR3 is TGTGTCAGCAGTTTGACAGGGGGAAAGAACGAGCAGTACTTC. Protein sequence: CVSSLTGGKNEQYF.

At least ten counts were recorded for this clonotype. The chain is built from TRBV28 and TRBJ2-2, with D unclear. The germline V gene encodes CDR1 MDHEN and CDR2 SYDVKM. Trimming removed 2 bases at V and 4 bases at J, with 5 bases between. This CDR3 comprises 13 residues. Written as DNA, the CDR3 is TGTGCCAGCAGTTTAACCGGCACCGGGGAGCTGTTTTTT. This codes for CASSLTGTGELFF.

In its sample, this clonotype was seen a few times. This chain connects TRBV7-6 to TRBJ2-2, with 15 bases that match TRBD2. Trimming at V came to 5 bases and at J to 6 bases, leaving 4 bases not matched to a gene. From germline, CDR1 is SGHVS and CDR2 FNYEAQ. CDR3 length: 16 amino acids. DNA for the CDR3: TGTGCCAGCAGCCTGGGACTAGCGGGAGGATCCGGGGAGCTGTTTTTT. Its translation is CASSLGLAGGSGELFF.

The chain couples TRBV12-3 or TRBV12-4 to TRBJ2-3, with 7 bases aligning to TRBD1. This CDR3 spans 16 amino acids. The V and J ends lost 6 bases and 1 base, in that order; junction bases with no gene match: 10. CDR3 DNA sequence: TGTGCCAGCAGCCTCAGACAGGGTCGTGGCACAGATACGCAGTATTTT. It yields the protein CASSLRQGRGTDTQYF.

This clonotype occurred many times. The rearrangement joins TRBV12-3 or TRBV12-4 to TRBJ2-1; the D gene is possibly TRBD2 (5 bases). Trimming left V 7 bases short and J 10 bases short, with 20 bases between. The length of the CDR3 is 14 residues. CDR3 DNA: TGTGCCAGCACCGTCGAGGGATCGCGGCGAGAGCAGTTCTTC. It specifies CASTVEGSRREQFF.

The chain links TRBV11-2 to TRBJ2-5; TRBD2 aligns across 12 bases. Germline V lookup: CDR1 SGHAT, CDR2 FQNNGV. The CDR3 runs 16 residues. Losses at the gene ends were 5 bases for V and 2 bases for J; bases not matched to a gene: 6. In nucleotides, the CDR3 is TGTGCCAGCAGCCAACGGACTAGCGGGACACAAGAGACCCAGTACTTC. This codes for CASSQRTSGTQETQYF.

There are a few counts of this clonotype. The chain joins TRBV29-1 to TRBJ1-2, with D unresolved. With 7 bases removed from V and 8 bases from J, the gap between germline ends came to 14 bases. The length of the CDR3 is 11 residues. Germline values: CDR1 SQVTM, CDR2 ANQGSEA. CDR3 loop: CSALRERGYTF. The CDR3 DNA follows: TGCAGCGCCTTGAGGGAGCGGGGCTACACCTTC.

In its sample, this clonotype was seen many times. V gene TRBV5-6 combines with J gene TRBJ2-7, with D possibly being TRBD1 or TRBD2 (5 bases each). Germline V gene lookup returns CDR1 SGHDT and CDR2 YYEEEE. V was clipped by 1 base and J by 3 bases, with 8 bases between them. The CDR3 has 13 amino acids. The CDR3 loop reads CASSLRDRYEQYF. In DNA form, the CDR3 reads TGTGCCAGCAGCTTGAGGGACCGCTACGAGCAGTACTTC.

The table lists this clonotype with many counts. The chain employs TRBV7-7 and TRBJ1-1; no firm D call. The CDR3 is 13 residues long. Germline V CDR1 and CDR2: SSHAT, FNYEAQ (reference sequence). The V end was cut by 1 base, the J end by 0 bases, with 3 bases between. CDR3 sequence reads: CASSLDVNTEAFF. DNA for the CDR3: TGTGCCAGCAGCTTAGACGTGAACACTGAAGCTTTCTTT.